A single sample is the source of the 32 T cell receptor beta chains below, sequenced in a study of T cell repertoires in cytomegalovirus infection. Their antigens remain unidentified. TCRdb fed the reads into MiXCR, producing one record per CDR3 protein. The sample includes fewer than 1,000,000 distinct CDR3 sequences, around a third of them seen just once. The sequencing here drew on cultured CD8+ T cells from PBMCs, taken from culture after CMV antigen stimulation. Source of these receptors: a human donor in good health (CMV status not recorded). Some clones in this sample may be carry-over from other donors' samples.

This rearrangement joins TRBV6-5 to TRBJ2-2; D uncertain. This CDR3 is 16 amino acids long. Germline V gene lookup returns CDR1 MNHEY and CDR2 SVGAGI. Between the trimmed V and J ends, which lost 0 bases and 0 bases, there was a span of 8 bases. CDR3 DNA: TGTGCCAGCAGTTACTCGACCCTGGCGAACACCGGGGAGCTGTTTTTT. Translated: CASSYSTLANTGELFF.

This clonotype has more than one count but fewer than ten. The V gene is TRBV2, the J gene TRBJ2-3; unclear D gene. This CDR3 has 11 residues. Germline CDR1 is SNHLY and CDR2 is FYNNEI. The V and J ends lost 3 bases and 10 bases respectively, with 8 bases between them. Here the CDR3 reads CASSDSGAQYF. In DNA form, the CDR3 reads TGTGCCAGCAGTGATAGTGGGGCGCAGTATTTT.

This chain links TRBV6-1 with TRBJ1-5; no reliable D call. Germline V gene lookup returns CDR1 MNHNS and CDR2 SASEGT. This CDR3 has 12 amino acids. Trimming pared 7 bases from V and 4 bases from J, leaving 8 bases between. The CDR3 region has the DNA TGTGCCAGCACCCGTTTGAATCAGCCCCAGCATTTT. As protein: CASTRLNQPQHF.

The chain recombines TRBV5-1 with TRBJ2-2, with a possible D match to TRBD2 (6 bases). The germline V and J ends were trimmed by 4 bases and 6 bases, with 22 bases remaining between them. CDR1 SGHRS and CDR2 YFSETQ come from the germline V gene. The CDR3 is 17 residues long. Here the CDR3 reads CASSMTSIREEAGELFF. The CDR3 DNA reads TGCGCCAGCAGCATGACGAGTATCAGGGAGGAGGCCGGGGAGCTGTTTTTT.

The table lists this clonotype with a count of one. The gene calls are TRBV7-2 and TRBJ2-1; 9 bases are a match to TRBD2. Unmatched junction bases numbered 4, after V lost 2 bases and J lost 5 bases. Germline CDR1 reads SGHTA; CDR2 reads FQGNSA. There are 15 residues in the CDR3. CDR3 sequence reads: CASSLLAGVDNEQFF. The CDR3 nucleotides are TGTGCCAGCAGCTTATTAGCGGGGGTGGACAATGAGCAGTTCTTC.

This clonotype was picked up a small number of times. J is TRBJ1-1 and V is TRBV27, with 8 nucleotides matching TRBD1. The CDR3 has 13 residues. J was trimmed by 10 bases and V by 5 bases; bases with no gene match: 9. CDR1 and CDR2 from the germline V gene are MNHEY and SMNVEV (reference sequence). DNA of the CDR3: TGTGCCAGCAGTGACCCCAGGGGGCGCGGAGCTTTCTTT. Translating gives CASSDPRGRGAFF.

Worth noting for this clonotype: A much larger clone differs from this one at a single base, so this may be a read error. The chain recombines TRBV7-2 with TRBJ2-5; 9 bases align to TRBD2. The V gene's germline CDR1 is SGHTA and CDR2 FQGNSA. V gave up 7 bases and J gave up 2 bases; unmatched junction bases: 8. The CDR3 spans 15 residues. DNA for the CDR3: TGTGCCAGCAACTTTTCGCTAGCGGGGCAAGAGACCCAGTACTTC. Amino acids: CASNFSLAGQETQYF.

In nucleotides, the CDR3 is TGTGCCAGCAGCCTCACTCCCGCGGCAGGGGGCAAGTACACTGAAGCTTTCTTT. The encoded protein is CASSLTPAAGGKYTEAFF. This chain joins TRBV7-6 and TRBJ1-1, with TRBD1 matching over 8 bases. The CDR3 is made up of 18 amino acids. Germline V gene data show CDR1 as SGHVS and CDR2 as FNYEAQ. After removal of 5 bases from V and 3 bases from J, the junction contained 17 bases not matched to a gene.

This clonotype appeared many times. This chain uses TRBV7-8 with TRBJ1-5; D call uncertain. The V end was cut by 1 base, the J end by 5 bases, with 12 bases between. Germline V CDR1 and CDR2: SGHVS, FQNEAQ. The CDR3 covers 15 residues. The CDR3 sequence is CASSLEPAGDQPQHF. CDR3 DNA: TGTGCCAGCAGCTTAGAGCCGGCAGGTGATCAGCCCCAGCATTTT.

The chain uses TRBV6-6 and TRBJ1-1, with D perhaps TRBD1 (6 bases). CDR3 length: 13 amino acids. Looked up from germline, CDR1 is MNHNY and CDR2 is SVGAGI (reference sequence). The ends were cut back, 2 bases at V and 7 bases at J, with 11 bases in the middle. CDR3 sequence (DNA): TGTGCCAGCAGTTACCCAGGGGACCATGAAGCTTTCTTT. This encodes CASSYPGDHEAFF.

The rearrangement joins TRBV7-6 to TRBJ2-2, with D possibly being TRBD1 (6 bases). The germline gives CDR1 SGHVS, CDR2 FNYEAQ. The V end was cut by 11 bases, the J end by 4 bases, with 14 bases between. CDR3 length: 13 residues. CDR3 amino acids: CASFEQGTGELFF. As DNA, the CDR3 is TGTGCCTCCTTCGAACAGGGCACCGGGGAGCTGTTTTTT.

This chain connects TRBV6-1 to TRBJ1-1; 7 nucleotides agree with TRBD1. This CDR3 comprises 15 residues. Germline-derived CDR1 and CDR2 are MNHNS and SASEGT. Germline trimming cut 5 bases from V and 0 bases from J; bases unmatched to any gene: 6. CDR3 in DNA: TGTGCCAGCAGTTATTGGGGACAGCTGAACACTGAAGCTTTCTTT. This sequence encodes CASSYWGQLNTEAFF.

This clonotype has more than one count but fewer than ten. The CDR3 region is CAISESGTDYEQYV. CDR3 bases: TGTGCCATCAGTGAGTCGGGGACAGATTACGAGCAGTACGTC. The chain employs TRBV10-3 and TRBJ2-7, with TRBD1 matching 7 bases. Germline CDR1 reads ENHRY; CDR2 reads SYGVKD. The CDR3 loop spans 14 amino acids. The V and J ends lost 0 bases and 4 bases, in that order; junction bases with no gene match: 3.

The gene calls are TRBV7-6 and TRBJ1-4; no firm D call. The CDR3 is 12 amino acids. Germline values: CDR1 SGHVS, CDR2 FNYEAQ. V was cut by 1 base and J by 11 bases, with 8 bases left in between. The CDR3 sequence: CASSLEGGKLFF. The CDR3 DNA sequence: TGTGCCAGCAGCTTAGAAGGTGGCAAACTGTTTTTT.

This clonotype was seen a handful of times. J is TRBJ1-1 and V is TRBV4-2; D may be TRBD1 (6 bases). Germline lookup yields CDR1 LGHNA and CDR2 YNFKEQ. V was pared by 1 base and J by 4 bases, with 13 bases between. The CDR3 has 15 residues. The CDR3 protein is CASSQVNGGVTEAFF. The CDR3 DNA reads TGTGCCAGCAGCCAAGTAAACGGGGGCGTCACTGAAGCTTTCTTT.

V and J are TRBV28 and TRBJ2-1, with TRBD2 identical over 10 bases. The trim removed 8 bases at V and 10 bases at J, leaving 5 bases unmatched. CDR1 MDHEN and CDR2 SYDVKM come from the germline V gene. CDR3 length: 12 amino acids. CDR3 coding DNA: TGTGCCAGCGGGTCTAGCGGGGGAGAGCAGTTCTTC. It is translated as CASGSSGGEQFF.

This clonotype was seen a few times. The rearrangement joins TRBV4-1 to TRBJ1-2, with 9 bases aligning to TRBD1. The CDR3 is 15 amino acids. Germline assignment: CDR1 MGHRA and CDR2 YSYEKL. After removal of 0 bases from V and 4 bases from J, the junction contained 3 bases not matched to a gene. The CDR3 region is CASSQDWDRVYGYTF. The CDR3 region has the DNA TGCGCCAGCAGCCAAGATTGGGACAGGGTCTATGGCTACACCTTC.

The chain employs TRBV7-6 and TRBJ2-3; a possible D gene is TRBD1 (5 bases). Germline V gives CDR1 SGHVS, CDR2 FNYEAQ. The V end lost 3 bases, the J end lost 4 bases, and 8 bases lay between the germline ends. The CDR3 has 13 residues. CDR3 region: CASSFQGPDTQYF. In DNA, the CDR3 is TGTGCCAGCAGCTTCCAGGGTCCAGATACGCAGTATTTT.

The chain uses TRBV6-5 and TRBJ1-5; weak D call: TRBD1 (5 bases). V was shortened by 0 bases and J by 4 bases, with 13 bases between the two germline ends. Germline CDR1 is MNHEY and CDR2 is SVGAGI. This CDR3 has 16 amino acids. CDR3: CASSYSIGGRNQPQHF. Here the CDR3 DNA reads TGTGCCAGCAGTTACTCGATCGGGGGAAGGAATCAGCCCCAGCATTTT.

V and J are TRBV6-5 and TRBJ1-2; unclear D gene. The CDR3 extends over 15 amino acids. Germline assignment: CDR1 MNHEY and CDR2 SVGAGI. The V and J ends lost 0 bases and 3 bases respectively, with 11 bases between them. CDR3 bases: TGTGCCAGCAGTTACTCGAGGGCCGGAGACTATGGCTACACCTTC. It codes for CASSYSRAGDYGYTF.

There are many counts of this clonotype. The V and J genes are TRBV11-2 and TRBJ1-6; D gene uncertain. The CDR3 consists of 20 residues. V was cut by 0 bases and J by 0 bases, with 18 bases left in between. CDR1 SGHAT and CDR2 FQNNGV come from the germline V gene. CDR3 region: CASSLDQWRSQSSYNSPLHF. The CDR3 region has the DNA TGTGCCAGCAGCTTAGATCAATGGAGGAGCCAATCCTCCTATAATTCACCCCTCCACTTT.

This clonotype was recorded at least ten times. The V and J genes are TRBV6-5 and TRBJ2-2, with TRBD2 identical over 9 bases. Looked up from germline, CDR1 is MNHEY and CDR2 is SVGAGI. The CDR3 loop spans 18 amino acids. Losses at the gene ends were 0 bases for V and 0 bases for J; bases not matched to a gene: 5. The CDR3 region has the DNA TGTGCCAGCAGTTACTCGGGTAGCGGGGGCACGAACACCGGGGAGCTGTTTTTT. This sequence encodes CASSYSGSGGTNTGELFF.

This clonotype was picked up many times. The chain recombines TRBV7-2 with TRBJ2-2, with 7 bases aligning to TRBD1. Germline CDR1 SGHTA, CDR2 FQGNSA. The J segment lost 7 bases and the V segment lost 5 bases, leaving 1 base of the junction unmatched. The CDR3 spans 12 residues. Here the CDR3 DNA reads TGTGCCAGCAGCCCAGGGGGCGGGGAGCTGTTTTTT. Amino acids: CASSPGGGELFF.

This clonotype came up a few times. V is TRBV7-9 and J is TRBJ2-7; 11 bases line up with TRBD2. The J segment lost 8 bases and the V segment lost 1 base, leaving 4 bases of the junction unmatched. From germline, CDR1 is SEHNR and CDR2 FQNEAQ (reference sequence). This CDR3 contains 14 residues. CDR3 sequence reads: CASSLGTSGGKQYV. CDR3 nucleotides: TGTGCCAGCAGCTTAGGAACTAGCGGGGGAAAGCAGTACGTC.

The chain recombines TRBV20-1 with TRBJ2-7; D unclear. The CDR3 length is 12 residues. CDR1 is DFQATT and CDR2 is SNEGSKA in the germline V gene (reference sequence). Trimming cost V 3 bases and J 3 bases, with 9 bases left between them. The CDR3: CSASLGNYEQYV. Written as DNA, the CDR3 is TGCAGTGCTAGCCTAGGTAACTACGAGCAGTACGTC.

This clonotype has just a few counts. CDR3: CASETGPETQYF. The CDR3 DNA reads as TGTGCCAGCGAGACAGGTCCGGAGACCCAGTACTTC. This rearrangement joins TRBV5-6 to TRBJ2-5, with D tentatively TRBD1 (6 bases). Trimming removed 7 bases from V and 5 bases from J, with 12 bases in between. The V gene's germline CDR1 is SGHDT and CDR2 YYEEEE. The CDR3 spans 12 residues. Full variable domain (rest looked up from reference TRBV5-6 and TRBJ2-5): DAGVTQSPTHLIKTRGQQVTLRCSPKSGHDTVSWYQQALGQGPQFIFQYYEEEERQRGNFPDRFSGHQFPNYSSELNVNALLLGDSALYLCASETGPETQYFGPGTRLLVL.

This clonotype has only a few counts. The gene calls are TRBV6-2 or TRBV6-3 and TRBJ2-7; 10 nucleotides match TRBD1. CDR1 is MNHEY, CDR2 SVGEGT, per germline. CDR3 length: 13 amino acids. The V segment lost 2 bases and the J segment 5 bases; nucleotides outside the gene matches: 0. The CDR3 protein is CASSYGTGDEQYF. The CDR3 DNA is TGTGCCAGCAGTTACGGGACAGGGGACGAGCAGTACTTC.

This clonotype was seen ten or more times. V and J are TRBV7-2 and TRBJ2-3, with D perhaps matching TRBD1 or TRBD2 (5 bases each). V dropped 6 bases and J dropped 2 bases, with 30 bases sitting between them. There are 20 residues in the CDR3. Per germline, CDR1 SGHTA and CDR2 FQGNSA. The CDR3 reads CASRPFRDEGAVGSTDTQYF. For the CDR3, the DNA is TGTGCCAGCAGACCATTTCGGGACGAAGGGGCAGTTGGCTCCACAGATACGCAGTATTTT.

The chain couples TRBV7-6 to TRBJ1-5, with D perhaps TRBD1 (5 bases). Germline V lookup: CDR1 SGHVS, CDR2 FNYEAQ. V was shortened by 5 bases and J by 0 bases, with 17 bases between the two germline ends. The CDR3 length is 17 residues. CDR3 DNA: TGTGCCAGCAGCCGAGGGGCTGACTTCTATAGCAATCAGCCCCAGCATTTT. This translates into CASSRGADFYSNQPQHF.

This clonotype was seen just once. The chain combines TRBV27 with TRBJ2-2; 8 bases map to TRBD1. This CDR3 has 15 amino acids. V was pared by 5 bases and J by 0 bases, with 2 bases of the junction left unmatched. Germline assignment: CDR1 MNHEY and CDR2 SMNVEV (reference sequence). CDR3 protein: CASSVDRANTGELFF. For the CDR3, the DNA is TGTGCCAGCAGTGTGGACAGGGCGAACACCGGGGAGCTGTTTTTT.

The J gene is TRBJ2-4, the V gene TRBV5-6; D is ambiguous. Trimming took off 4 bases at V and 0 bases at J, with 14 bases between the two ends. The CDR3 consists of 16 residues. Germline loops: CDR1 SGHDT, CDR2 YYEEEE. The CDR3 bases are TGTGCCAGCAGCACCGACGGACCAGTAGCCAAAAACATTCAGTACTTC. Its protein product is CASSTDGPVAKNIQYF. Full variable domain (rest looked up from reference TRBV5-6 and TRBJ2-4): DAGVTQSPTHLIKTRGQQVTLRCSPKSGHDTVSWYQQALGQGPQFIFQYYEEEERQRGNFPDRFSGHQFPNYSSELNVNALLLGDSALYLCASSTDGPVAKNIQYFGAGTRLSVL.

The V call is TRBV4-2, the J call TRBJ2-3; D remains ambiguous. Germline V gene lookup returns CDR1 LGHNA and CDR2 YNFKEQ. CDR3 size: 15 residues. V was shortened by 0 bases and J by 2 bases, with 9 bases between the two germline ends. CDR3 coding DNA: TGTGCCAGCAGCCAAGATAAAACCCCCACAGATACGCAGTATTTT. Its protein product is CASSQDKTPTDTQYF.